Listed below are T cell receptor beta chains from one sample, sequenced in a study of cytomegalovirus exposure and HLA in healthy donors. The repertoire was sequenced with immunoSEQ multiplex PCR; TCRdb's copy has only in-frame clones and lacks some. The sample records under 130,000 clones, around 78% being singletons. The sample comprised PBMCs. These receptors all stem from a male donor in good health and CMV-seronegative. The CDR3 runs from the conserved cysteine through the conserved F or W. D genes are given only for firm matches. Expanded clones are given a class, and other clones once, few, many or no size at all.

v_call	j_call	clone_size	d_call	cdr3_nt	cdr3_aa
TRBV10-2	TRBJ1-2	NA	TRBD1	TGCGCCAGCAGTCCGGGACAGGGGTTCGGCTACACCTTC	CASSPGQGFGYTF
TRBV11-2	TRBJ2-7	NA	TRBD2	TGTGCCAGCAGCCCACTAGCGGGAAGCTCCTACGAGCAGTACTTC	CASSPLAGSSYEQYF
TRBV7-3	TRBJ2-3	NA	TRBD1	TGTGCCAGCAGCACACAGGGGGGCACAGATACGCAGTATTTT	CASSTQGGTDTQYF
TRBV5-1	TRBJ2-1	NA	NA	TGCGCCAGCAGCGTTCCAACTAGCCGCTACAATGAGCAGTTCTTC	CASSVPTSRYNEQFF
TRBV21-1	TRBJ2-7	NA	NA	TGTGCCAGCAGCAGCTCTAGCGGAGTAAGCTCCTACGAGCAGTACTTC	CASSSSSGVSSYEQYF
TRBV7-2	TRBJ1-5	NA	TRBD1	TGTGCCAGCAGCTTAGCCAGGGGGCATCAGCCCCAGCATTTT	CASSLARGHQPQHF
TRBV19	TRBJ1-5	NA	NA	TGTGCCAGTAGACAAGAGGGTAGCAATCAGCCCCAGCATTTT	CASRQEGSNQPQHF
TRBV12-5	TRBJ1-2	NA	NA	TGTGCTAGTGGTTCCGGAACAGGGAGCTATGGCTACACCTTC	CASGSGTGSYGYTF
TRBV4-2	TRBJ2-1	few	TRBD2	TGTGCCAGCAGCCAAGAATGGGAGGGAGGTAATTACAATGAGCAGTTCTTC	CASSQEWEGGNYNEQFF
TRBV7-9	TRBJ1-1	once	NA	TGTTCCAGCAGCTTAGAACAGGTTTACACTGAAGCTTTCTTT	CSSSLEQVYTEAFF
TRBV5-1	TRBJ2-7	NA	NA	TGCGCCAGCAGCCCAGAGGTCGAACCCTACGAGCAGTACTTC	CASSPEVEPYEQYF
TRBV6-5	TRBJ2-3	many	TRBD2	TGTGCCAGCAGTCAGCGGGAGACAGATACGCAGTATTTT	CASSQRETDTQYF
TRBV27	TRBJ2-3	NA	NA	TGTGCCAGCAAATGGTGGGGCCGCACAGATACGCAGTATTTT	CASKWWGRTDTQYF
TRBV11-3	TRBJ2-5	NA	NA	TGTGCCAGCAGCTTAGAGCGGAGGGAGACCCAGTACTTC	CASSLERRETQYF
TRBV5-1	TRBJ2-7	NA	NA	TGCGCCAGCAGCTTCAACTACGAGCAGTACTTC	CASSFNYEQYF
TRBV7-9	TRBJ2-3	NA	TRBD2	TGTGCCAGCAGCTTAGTAGCGGGTGCAGATACGCAGTATTTT	CASSLVAGADTQYF
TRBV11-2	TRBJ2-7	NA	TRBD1	TGTGCCAGCAGCTCGGGACAGGGGGCTTACGAGCAGTACTTC	CASSSGQGAYEQYF
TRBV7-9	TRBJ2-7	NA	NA	TGTGCCAGCAGCTTAGTTTCGACTACAGGGCGCGAGCAGTACTTC	CASSLVSTTGREQYF
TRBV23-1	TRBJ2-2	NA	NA	TGCGCCAGCAGTCAATCGGGTGCGTTATTTGGCAAGGAGGTGAACACCGGGGAGCTGTTTTTT	CASSQSGALFGKEVNTGELFF
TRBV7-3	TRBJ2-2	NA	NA	TGTGCCAGCAGCGTAATGGCTACTACGAACACCGGGGAGCTGTTTTTT	CASSVMATTNTGELFF
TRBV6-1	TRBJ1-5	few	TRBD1	TGTGCCAGCAGTCGACAGGGCCAGGGACAGCCCCAGCATTTT	CASSRQGQGQPQHF
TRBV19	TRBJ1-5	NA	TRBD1	TGTGCCAGTAGTATGGGACAGCCTGGGATACAGCCCCAGCATTTT	CASSMGQPGIQPQHF
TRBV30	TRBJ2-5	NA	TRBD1	TGTGCCTGGAGGAACAGGGGTTCGGTCCAAGAGACCCAGTACTTC	CAWRNRGSVQETQYF
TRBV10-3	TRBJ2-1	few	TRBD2	TGTGCCATCGGAGGATGGACTAGCGGGAACGATGAGCAGTTCTTC	CAIGGWTSGNDEQFF
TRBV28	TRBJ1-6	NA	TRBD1	TGTGCCAGCAGCTCCCCTAACAGGGGTTCACCCCTCCACTTT	CASSSPNRGSPLHF
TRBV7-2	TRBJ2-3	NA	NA	TGTGCCAGCAGCTTATCACGACCCTCGGGTACGCAGTATTTT	CASSLSRPSGTQYF
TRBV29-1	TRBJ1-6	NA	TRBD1	TGCAGCGCCCTACAGGGGGCGAATTCACCCCTCCACTTT	CSALQGANSPLHF
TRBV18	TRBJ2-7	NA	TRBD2	TGTGCCAGCTCACCTACCGGGACTAGCGACGAGCAGTACTTC	CASSPTGTSDEQYF
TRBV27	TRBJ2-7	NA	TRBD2	TGTGCCAGCAGTCGGACTAGCGGAGGTACCTACGAGCAGTACTTC	CASSRTSGGTYEQYF
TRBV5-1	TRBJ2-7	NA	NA	TGCGCCAGCAGCTTGGTAGCCGGAGACTACGAGCAGTACTTC	CASSLVAGDYEQYF
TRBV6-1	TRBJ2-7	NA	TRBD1	TGTGCCAGCAGCCGACAGGGAGAGCAGTACTTC	CASSRQGEQYF
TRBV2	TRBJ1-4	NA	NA	TGTGCCAGCAGTTACACCAACCGACAGCTGTTTTTT	CASSYTNRQLFF
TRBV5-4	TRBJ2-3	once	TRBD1	TGTGCCAGCAGCCCCCCGGGACAGGGCACAGATACGCAGTATTTT	CASSPPGQGTDTQYF
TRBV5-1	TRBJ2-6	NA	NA	TGCGCCAGCAGCTCGCAGTCTTCCGGGGCCAACGTCCTGACTTTC	CASSSQSSGANVLTF
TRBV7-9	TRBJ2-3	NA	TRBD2	TGTGCCAGCAGCCCGCGAGCGGGAGAGCCAGCAGATACGCAGTATTTT	CASSPRAGEPADTQYF
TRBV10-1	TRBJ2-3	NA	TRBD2	TGCGCCGGGGGGGGGCAGTATTTT	CAGGGQYF
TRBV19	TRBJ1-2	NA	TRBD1	TGTGCCAGCTCAGACAGGGGGCAGCACTATGGCTACACCTTC	CASSDRGQHYGYTF
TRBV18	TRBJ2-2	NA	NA	TGTGCCAGCTCCCCCACGTCGGGGAACACCGGGGAGCTGTTTTTT	CASSPTSGNTGELFF
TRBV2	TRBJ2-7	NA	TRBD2	TGTGCCAGCGGAGAACTAGCGGGAGAGGGAGAGCAGTACTTC	CASGELAGEGEQYF
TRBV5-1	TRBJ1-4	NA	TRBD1	TGCGCCAGCAGCTTTTACAGGGGAACTAATGAAAAACTGTTTTTT	CASSFYRGTNEKLFF
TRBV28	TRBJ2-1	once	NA	TGTGCCAGCAGTGGAGCTCTAGCCCGATCCTACAATGAGCAGTTCTTC	CASSGALARSYNEQFF
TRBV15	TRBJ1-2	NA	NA	TGTGCCACCAGCAGAGAACGCTACGAACAGGACTACACCTTC	CATSRERYEQDYTF
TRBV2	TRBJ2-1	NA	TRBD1	TGTGCCAGCAGGGCCGGGACAGGGGATAATGAGCAGTTCTTC	CASRAGTGDNEQFF
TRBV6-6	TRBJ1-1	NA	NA	TGTGCCAGCAGTAGACTCAACACTGAAGCTTTCTTT	CASSRLNTEAFF